The 4 T cell receptor beta chains presented below share a single source sample, sequenced in a study of technical replicates of blood from four donors listed by TCRdb under 2017. Library creation used the immunoSEQ multiplex PCR assay. Entries here come from immuneACCESS through TCRdb and include only in-frame sequences with V and J called. Some clones fail to appear in such tables; in the studies checked, an unresolved V gene covers under half of the shortfall, and the cause of the remainder is unknown. This sample lists approximately 79,000 clones; around 90% were detected once. Under 0.5% of the sample goes to the ten largest clones. Sequenced sample: T cells isolated from PBMCs. The receptors originated from a human donor in good health.

The chain carries TRBV11-2 and TRBJ2-1; tentative D call: TRBD2 (7 bases). Trimming took 1 base from V and 9 from J, leaving 13 bases between them. The CDR3 has 14 amino acids. CDR1 is SGHAT, CDR2 FQNNGV, per germline. In DNA, the CDR3 is TGTGCCAGCAGCTTAGGGGGGGGCGCGGTTGAGCAGTTCTTC. Its protein product is CASSLGGGAVEQFF. The full variable domain, in which reference TRBV11-2 and TRBJ2-1 provide the parts outside the CDR3, is EAGVAQSPRYKIIEKRQSVAFWCNPISGHATLYWYQQILGQGPKLLIQFQNNGVVDDSQLPKDRFSAERLKGVDSTLKIQPAKLEDSAVYLCASSLGGGAVEQFFGPGTRLTVL.

This sequence joins TRBV4-3 and TRBJ2-7, with TRBD2 matching 7 bases. The germline V gene has CDR1 LGHNA and CDR2 YSLEER. V lost 0 bases and J lost 5; bases outside the gene matches: 10. The CDR3 is made up of 16 amino acids. CDR3 in DNA: TGCGCCAGCAGCCAAGAAGGCGGGGGTAGGGTGGACGAGCAGTACTTC. This codes for CASSQEGGGRVDEQYF.

The chain links TRBV5-1 to TRBJ2-1; TRBD2 matches at 10 bases. The V gene end was trimmed by 3 bases and the J gene end by 9 bases; junction bases not matched to a gene: 9. CDR1 SGHRS and CDR2 YFSETQ come from the germline V gene. CDR3 size: 15 residues. In nucleotides, the CDR3 is TGCGCCAGCAGCTCGGGGCTAGCGGGAGTTACTGAGCAGTTCTTC. Its protein is CASSSGLAGVTEQFF.

The chain is built from TRBV7-3 and TRBJ2-1; D may be TRBD2 (6 bases). CDR1 and CDR2 (germline): SGHTA, FQGTGA. The length of the CDR3 is 14 residues. Trimming took off 3 bases at V and 2 bases at J, with 8 bases between the two ends. This CDR3 reads CASSFAGTYNEQFF. CDR3 DNA: TGTGCCAGCAGCTTCGCGGGGACCTACAATGAGCAGTTCTTC.